This TCR beta chain was retrieved from a study of blood T cell repertoires in COVID-19. Germline CDR1 reads MNHEY; CDR2 reads SMNVEV (reference sequence). Between the trimmed V and J ends, which lost 5 bases and 7 bases, there was a span of 15 bases. This CDR3 region has 14 residues. As handled by the study authors: From reference gene primer amplification, estimates of nucleated cell counts were derived. Generated by immunoSEQ multiplex PCR, the TCRdb table keeps only in-frame clones and is missing some. The DNA gave D and trimming, while V, J and clone size come from that table. The top ten hold roughly 17% of the sample, which has under 110,000 clones, about nine tenths seen once.

Sequencing was carried out using peripheral blood. The sequence was collected from a man aged 50-60 years with acute or convalescent COVID-19. The chain recombines TRBV27 with TRBJ1-5; no definite D call. The CDR3 sequence: CASSNGYSGQPQHF. The CDR3, as DNA: TGTGCCAGCAGTAACGGCTACAGCGGACAGCCCCAGCATTTT.